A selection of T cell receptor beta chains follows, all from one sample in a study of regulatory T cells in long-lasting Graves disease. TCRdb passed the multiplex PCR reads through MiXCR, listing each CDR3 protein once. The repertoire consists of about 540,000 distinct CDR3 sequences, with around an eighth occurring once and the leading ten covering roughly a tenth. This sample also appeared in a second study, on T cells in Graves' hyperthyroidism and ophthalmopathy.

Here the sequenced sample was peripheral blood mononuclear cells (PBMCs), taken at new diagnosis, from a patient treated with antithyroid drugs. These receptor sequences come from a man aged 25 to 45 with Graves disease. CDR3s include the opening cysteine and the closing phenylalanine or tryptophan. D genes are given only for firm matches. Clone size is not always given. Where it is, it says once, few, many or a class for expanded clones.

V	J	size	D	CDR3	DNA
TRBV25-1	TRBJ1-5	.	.	CASSGSPGDQPQHF	TGTGCCAGCAGTGGGTCACCTGGCGATCAGCCCCAGCATTTT
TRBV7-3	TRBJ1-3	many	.	CASSSPSDDTIYF	TGTGCCAGCAGCTCACCGTCCGATGACACCATATATTTT
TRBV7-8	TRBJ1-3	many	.	CASSPVRAGNTIYF	TGTGCCAGCAGCCCCGTGAGGGCTGGAAACACCATATATTTT
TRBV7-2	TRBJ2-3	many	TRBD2	CASSLRIVTSGTPADTQYF	TGTGCCAGCAGCTTAAGAATCGTAACTAGCGGGACCCCTGCAGATACGCAGTATTTT
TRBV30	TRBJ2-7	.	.	CAWSVRRERVYEQYF	TGTGCCTGGAGTGTACGGAGGGAGAGGGTCTACGAGCAGTACTTC
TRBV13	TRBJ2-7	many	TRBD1	CASSGTGRTYEQYF	TGTGCCAGCAGCGGGACAGGCCGGACCTACGAGCAGTACTTC
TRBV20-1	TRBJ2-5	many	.	CSARDYGSWDRETQYF	TGCAGTGCTAGAGATTACGGGTCTTGGGATCGAGAGACCCAGTACTTC
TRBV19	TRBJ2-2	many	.	CASRWLTNTGELFF	TGTGCCAGTAGGTGGCTGACGAACACCGGGGAGCTGTTTTTT
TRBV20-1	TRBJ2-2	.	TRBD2	CSARGWASGISRTGELFF	TGCAGTGCTAGGGGTTGGGCTAGCGGCATATCCAGAACCGGGGAGCTGTTTTTT
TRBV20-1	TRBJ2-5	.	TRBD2	CSARAWVAGETQYF	TGCAGTGCTAGAGCTTGGGTAGCGGGGGAGACCCAGTACTTC
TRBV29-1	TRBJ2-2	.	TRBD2	CSVGTSSAGELFF	TGCAGTGTCGGGACTAGCAGTGCCGGGGAGCTGTTTTTT
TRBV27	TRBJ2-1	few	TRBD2	CASKKIAGREFF	TGTGCCAGCAAGAAAATAGCCGGGAGGGAGTTCTTC
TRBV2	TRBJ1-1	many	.	CASILSPDREAFF	TGTGCCAGCATCCTTAGCCCCGACCGGGAAGCTTTCTTT
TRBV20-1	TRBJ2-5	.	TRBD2	CSAPKREDLQETQYF	TGCAGTGCTCCGAAGCGGGAGGATTTACAAGAGACCCAGTACTTC